A single sample gave rise to the 5 T cell receptor beta chains below, sequenced in a study of T cell repertoires in cytomegalovirus infection. Each CDR3 protein is one row after TCRdb ran MiXCR on the reads. The sample lists roughly 720,000 distinct CDR3 sequences, about a third occurring once. Sequenced sample: PBMCs. These receptors were obtained from a human donor in good health (CMV status not recorded). Some clones in this sample may be carry-over from other donors' samples.

A few counts support this clonotype. The chain joins TRBV6-1 to TRBJ1-1, with TRBD1 matching 7 bases. This CDR3 is built from 17 residues. J gave up 2 bases and V 6 bases, and 15 bases lay outside the gene matches. Germline CDR1 reads MNHNS; CDR2 reads SASEGT. The CDR3 nucleotides are TGTGCCAGCAGCTTAAGGGGGCCCAAAGCCTATAACACTGAAGCTTTCTTT. It specifies CASSLRGPKAYNTEAFF.

In this sample, this clonotype turned up a few times. The V gene is TRBV18, the J gene TRBJ2-7; a possible D gene is TRBD2 (8 bases). V was shortened by 1 base and J by 0 bases, with 19 bases between the two germline ends. This CDR3 comprises 18 residues. Germline V gives CDR1 KGHSH, CDR2 LQKENI. The CDR3 nucleotides read TGTGCCAGCTCACCACTCCCCCTGACAGGGACTAGCTCCTACGAGCAGTACTTC. Translated, it gives CASSPLPLTGTSSYEQYF.

This sequence joins TRBV6-1 and TRBJ2-1; D ambiguous. The V end was cut by 1 base, the J end by 9 bases, with 7 bases between. The CDR3 loop spans 12 amino acids. The germline V gene has CDR1 MNHNS and CDR2 SASEGT. CDR3 DNA: TGTGCCAGCAGTGAAGTACTAATTGAGCAGTTCTTC. Residues: CASSEVLIEQFF.

The rearrangement links TRBV19 to TRBJ1-1; 7 bases align to TRBD1. This CDR3 contains 19 residues. The V and J ends lost 8 bases and 3 bases, in that order; junction bases with no gene match: 24. Germline values: CDR1 LNHDA, CDR2 SQIVND (reference sequence). The CDR3 region is CASRTHYRGGPKLYTEAFF. The CDR3 bases are TGTGCCAGTCGTACCCATTACAGGGGAGGACCGAAACTCTACACTGAAGCTTTCTTT.

This clonotype was seen only a few times. The chain links TRBV5-6 to TRBJ1-6; no definite D call. Per the germline V gene, CDR1 is SGHDT and CDR2 is YYEEEE. This CDR3 has 16 amino acids. V was trimmed by 0 bases and J by 2 bases, leaving 9 bases between them. The CDR3 DNA sequence: TGTGCCAGCAGCTTGGTTTCAGGTCCCTATAATTCACCCCTCCACTTT. It specifies CASSLVSGPYNSPLHF. Full variable domain (remainder filled in from reference TRBV5-6 and TRBJ1-6): DAGVTQSPTHLIKTRGQQVTLRCSPKSGHDTVSWYQQALGQGPQFIFQYYEEEERQRGNFPDRFSGHQFPNYSSELNVNALLLGDSALYLCASSLVSGPYNSPLHFGNGTRLTVT.